This T cell receptor beta chain was sequenced for a study of OX40 agonist ivuxolimab in advanced cancers. Study at large: The patients got ivuxolimab, which is an agonistic anti-OX40 (CD134) antibody. Cohort: 65% to 90% men, mean age around 61, aged roughly 23 to 79.

Clones were sequenced by immunoSEQ multiplex PCR, and TCRdb holds only the in-frame ones, with some missing. The sample shows tens of thousands of clones, roughly 87% of them seen only once. The CDR3 has 12 residues. Per the germline V gene, CDR1 is SEHNR and CDR2 is FQNEAQ (reference sequence). The rearrangement joins TRBV7-9 to TRBJ1-1; D is undetermined. The clonotype was recovered from an adult with an advanced solid tumor such as melanoma, head and neck, liver or kidney cancer. The sequencing here drew on CD4+ or CD8+ T cells sorted from blood, taken in a trial of the OX40 agonist ivuxolimab. CDR3 residues: CHLGGVNTEAFF. The CDR3 DNA sequence: TGTCACCTCGGAGGAGTCAACACTGAAGCTTTCTTT.